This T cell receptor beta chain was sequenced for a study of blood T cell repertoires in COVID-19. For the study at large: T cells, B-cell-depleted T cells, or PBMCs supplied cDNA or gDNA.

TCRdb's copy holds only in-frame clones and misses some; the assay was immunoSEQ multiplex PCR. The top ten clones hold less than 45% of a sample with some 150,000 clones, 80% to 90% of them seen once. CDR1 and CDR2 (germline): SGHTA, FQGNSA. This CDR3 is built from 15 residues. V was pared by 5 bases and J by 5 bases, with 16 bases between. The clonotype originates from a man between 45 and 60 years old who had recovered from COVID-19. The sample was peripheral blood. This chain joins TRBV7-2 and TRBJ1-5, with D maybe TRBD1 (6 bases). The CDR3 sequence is CASSQTQGRDQPQHF. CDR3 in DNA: TGTGCCAGCAGCCAGACACAGGGACGGGATCAGCCCCAGCATTTT.